This section outlines one TCR beta chain sequence together with its context. These data originate in a study of cytomegalovirus exposure and HLA in healthy donors. V dropped 0 bases and J dropped 0 bases, with 8 bases sitting between them. This CDR3 has 15 amino acids. CDR1 is SGHAT, CDR2 FQNNGV, per germline. The PCR used 60 Vbeta and 13 Jbeta primers. The repertoire was sequenced with immunoSEQ multiplex PCR; TCRdb's copy has only in-frame clones and lacks some. The table includes around 170,000 clones, over 70% detected once. The rearrangement joins TRBV11-2 to TRBJ1-1; D remains ambiguous. The specimen was PBMCs. The TCR originated in a woman between 40 and 55 years old in good health and CMV-seropositive. Here the CDR3 DNA reads TGTGCCAGCAGCTTAGACCCTTCCGTGAACACTGAAGCTTTCTTT. Translated, it gives CASSLDPSVNTEAFF.